One sample yielded the 17 T cell receptor beta chains listed below, sequenced in a study of blood T cell repertoires in COVID-19 (dated by TCRdb to the early 2020s). Libraries came from the immunoSEQ multiplex PCR assay. The table comes from immuneACCESS by way of TCRdb, which keeps in-frame sequences with V and J called. Part of the clones is missing from these tables; in studies checked, under half for an unresolved V gene and the rest for unknown reasons. The sample records roughly 170,000 clones, around 85% of which are singletons. Roughly 1.3% of the sample rests with the top ten. What was sequenced was peripheral blood. The receptors come from a man in his 60s who had recovered from COVID-19.

This clone was counted only a few times. The chain recombines TRBV5-8 with TRBJ1-6, with 9 bases fitting TRBD1. This CDR3 has 17 residues. Germline CDR1 reads SGHTS; CDR2 reads YDEGEE. The trim removed 4 bases at V and 8 bases at J, leaving 13 bases unmatched. The chain's CDR3 is CASSVAGTGIIDSPLHF. The CDR3 nucleotides are TGTGCCAGCAGCGTGGCCGGGACAGGGATTATAGATTCACCCCTCCACTTT.

The J gene is TRBJ2-5, the V gene TRBV6-5, with D possibly TRBD2 on 7 matching bases. The CDR3 loop spans 15 amino acids. The V end was cut by 0 bases, the J end by 5 bases, with 13 bases between. CDR1 MNHEY and CDR2 SVGAGI come from the germline V gene. As DNA, the CDR3 is TGTGCCAGCAGTTACTCTTGGGGGGGCGGCGAGACCCAGTACTTC. Its protein product is CASSYSWGGGETQYF.

This clone turned up a few times. This chain links TRBV7-8 with TRBJ1-3, with TRBD1 as a possible D gene (5 bases). The length of the CDR3 is 15 residues. From germline, CDR1 is SGHVS and CDR2 FQNEAQ. Between the trimmed V and J ends, which lost 1 base and 2 bases, there was a span of 9 bases. The CDR3 reads CASSLVQGPGNTIYF. The CDR3 bases are TGTGCCAGCAGCTTAGTCCAGGGCCCTGGAAACACCATATATTTT. The full variable domain, with the rest looked up from reference TRBV7-8 and TRBJ1-3, is GAGVSQSPRYKVAKRGQDVALRCDPISGHVSLFWYQQALGQGPEFLTYFQNEAQLDKSGLPSDRFFAERPEGSVSTLKIQRTQQEDSAVYLCASSLVQGPGNTIYFGEGSWLTVV.

This clone was picked up a small number of times. The chain uses TRBV18 and TRBJ2-1; the match to TRBD1 covers 9 bases. Germline CDR1 is KGHSH and CDR2 is LQKENI. With V trimmed by 6 bases and J by 5 bases, 8 bases remained unmatched. CDR3 length: 15 residues. Here the CDR3 DNA reads TGTGCCAGCTCGCGGACAGGGGCGGCCAACAATGAGCAGTTCTTC. As protein: CASSRTGAANNEQFF.

The CDR3 sequence is CASSHRGQNTEAFF. CDR3 DNA: TGTGCCAGTAGTCACAGGGGCCAGAACACTGAAGCTTTCTTT. This chain uses TRBV19 with TRBJ1-1; 7 bases fit TRBD1. The junction had 4 bases not matched to a gene; V was cut back by 5 bases and J by 1 base. This CDR3 is built from 14 residues. Germline V gives CDR1 LNHDA, CDR2 SQIVND (reference sequence).

V usage is TRBV7-9 and J usage is TRBJ2-7, with TRBD1 matching 8 bases. V lost 4 bases, J lost 3 bases, and 8 bases stayed unmatched. This CDR3 spans 15 amino acids. The V gene's germline CDR1 is SEHNR and CDR2 FQNEAQ (reference sequence). CDR3 DNA sequence: TGTGCCAGCAGCTCGGACAGGGCGGGTTTCTACGAGCAGTACTTC. Translated: CASSSDRAGFYEQYF.

The chain joins TRBV7-3 to TRBJ2-2, with D tentatively TRBD2 (5 bases). The length of the CDR3 is 15 residues. Germline assignment: CDR1 SGHTA and CDR2 FQGTGA. V lost 3 bases and J lost 4, with 12 bases in between. CDR3 amino acids: CASSFDRGLTGELFF. CDR3 bases: TGTGCCAGCAGCTTCGACCGGGGTCTCACCGGGGAGCTGTTTTTT. The entire variable domain, with the rest obtained from reference TRBV7-3 and TRBJ2-2, is as follows: GAGVSQTPSNKVTEKGKYVELRCDPISGHTALYWYRQSLGQGPEFLIYFQGTGAADDSGLPNDRFFAVRPEGSVSTLKIQRTERGDSAVYLCASSFDRGLTGELFFGEGSRLTVL.

This sequence joins TRBV6-5 and TRBJ1-2; D is unresolved. Per germline, CDR1 MNHEY and CDR2 SVGAGI. V shed 2 bases and J shed 4 bases, with 8 bases lying between them. The CDR3 is 13 residues long. The CDR3 coding sequence is TGTGCCAGCAGTTACGGAGGCGGCTATGGCTACACCTTC. Its translation: CASSYGGGYGYTF.

The chain combines TRBV2 with TRBJ2-3, with 7 nucleotides matching TRBD2. V was clipped by 5 bases and J by 1 base; unmatched bases: 6. Germline V gives CDR1 SNHLY, CDR2 FYNNEI. The length of the CDR3 is 15 residues. DNA of the CDR3: TGTGCCAGCAGTCGGACTAGTTTTGGCACAGATACGCAGTATTTT. The encoded protein is CASSRTSFGTDTQYF.

V gene TRBV9 combines with J gene TRBJ2-3; TRBD2 is a possible D gene (5 bases). V lost 4 bases and J 1 base, leaving 10 bases between the germline ends. Germline-derived CDR1 and CDR2 are SGDLS and YYNGEE. The CDR3 extends over 14 amino acids. The CDR3 DNA is TGTGCCAGCAGCAGCGGACTTGGCACAGATACGCAGTATTTT. Residues: CASSSGLGTDTQYF.

This clone was picked up a small number of times. The rearrangement uses TRBV6-5 and TRBJ2-3; no clear D gene. The germline CDR1 and CDR2 sequences are MNHEY and SVGAGI. CDR3 length: 16 amino acids. V lost 2 bases, J lost 4 bases, and 16 bases lay in between. The CDR3 nucleotides read TGTGCCAGCAGTTACCAGGCCCACTCAAACGCAGATACGCAGTATTTT. It is translated as CASSYQAHSNADTQYF.

J is TRBJ1-3 and V is TRBV28; tentatively, D is TRBD1 (5 bases). The CDR3 sequence is 13 residues long. The germline V and J ends were trimmed by 10 bases and 2 bases, with 12 bases remaining between them. The germline gives CDR1 MDHEN, CDR2 SYDVKM. The CDR3 DNA follows: TGTGCCACGGAGGGAGGGGCTGGAAACACCATATATTTT. As protein: CATEGGAGNTIYF. The variable domain in full, with the rest retrieved from reference TRBV28 and TRBJ1-3, is DVKVTQSSRYLVKRTGEKVFLECVQDMDHENMFWYRQDPGLGLRLIYFSYDVKMKEKGDIPEGYSVSREKKERFSLILESASTNQTSMYLCATEGGAGNTIYFGEGSWLTVV.

The chain links TRBV29-1 to TRBJ1-2; a possible D gene is TRBD1 (5 bases). From germline, CDR1 is SQVTM and CDR2 ANQGSEA. The CDR3 has 13 amino acids. Trimming removed 0 bases from V and 4 bases from J, with 9 bases in between. CDR3: CSVEDGAGYGYTF. The CDR3 DNA follows: TGCAGCGTTGAAGATGGGGCAGGCTATGGCTACACCTTC.

The chain uses TRBV18 and TRBJ2-1; 11 bases line up with TRBD2. The CDR3 extends over 15 amino acids. Trimming at V came to 5 bases and at J to 7 bases, leaving 7 bases not matched to a gene. From germline, CDR1 is KGHSH and CDR2 LQKENI. CDR3 loop: CASSSPSGGRNEQFF. The DNA of the CDR3 is TGTGCCAGCTCATCCCCTAGCGGGGGGAGAAATGAGCAGTTCTTC.

V usage is TRBV7-2 and J usage is TRBJ2-2; D is perhaps TRBD1 (6 bases). V was trimmed by 2 bases and J by 4 bases, leaving 11 bases between them. This CDR3 region has 15 residues. CDR1 SGHTA and CDR2 FQGNSA come from the germline V gene. The CDR3 bases are TGTGCCAGCAGCTTAAGTAACAGGGCCACCGGGGAGCTGTTTTTT. It translates to CASSLSNRATGELFF.

The chain links TRBV5-1 to TRBJ2-7, with 8 bases lining up with TRBD1. The germline V gene encodes CDR1 SGHRS and CDR2 YFSETQ. Unmatched junction bases numbered 11, after V lost 3 bases and J lost 3 bases. The CDR3 totals 16 residues. CDR3 coding DNA: TGCGCCAGCAGCTCATCCACCGGGACAGGTTACTACGAGCAGTACTTC. This gives the protein CASSSSTGTGYYEQYF.

The V call is TRBV9, the J call TRBJ2-2; no reliable D call. The CDR3 consists of 15 residues. Germline CDR1 is SGDLS and CDR2 is YYNGEE. V was clipped by 3 bases and J by 5 bases, with 14 bases between them. The CDR3 nucleotides read TGTGCCAGCAGCGCCTTATCCTCCGGGACCGGGGAGCTGTTTTTT. Protein product: CASSALSSGTGELFF.